The clone carrying this T cell receptor (beta chain) has more than one count but fewer than ten. Its antigen is unknown. The data derive from a study of T cell repertoires in cytomegalovirus infection. Study overall: CMV epitopes used comprised recently identified HLA-C-restricted ones and well-studied HLA-B-restricted ones. Through public TCR beta signatures, both CMV infection and matching HLA type were indicated.

Trimming took 1 base from V and 8 from J, leaving 12 bases between them. The germline V gene has CDR1 LGHNA and CDR2 YNFKEQ. The CDR3 sequence is 14 residues long. TCRdb analysed the reads with MiXCR anew, one entry per CDR3 protein. The sample carries hundreds of thousands of distinct CDR3 sequences, around 32% recorded once. Points from the study as a whole: Within the response measured ex vivo, HLA-C-restricted CMV-specific TCR beta clonotypes were dominant. CMV carriers having the relevant HLA were flagged by cumulative public TCR beta family frequency.

This sequence originates from a human donor in good health (CMV status not recorded). Some clones in this sample may be carry-over from other donors' samples. V is TRBV4-2 and J is TRBJ1-5; D remains unclear. Sequences were derived from cultured PBMCs, sampled from culture after CMV antigen stimulation. Written as DNA, the CDR3 is TGTGCCAGCAGCCAAGCGGAAGGGCCGGAGCCCCAGCATTTT. As protein: CASSQAEGPEPQHF.